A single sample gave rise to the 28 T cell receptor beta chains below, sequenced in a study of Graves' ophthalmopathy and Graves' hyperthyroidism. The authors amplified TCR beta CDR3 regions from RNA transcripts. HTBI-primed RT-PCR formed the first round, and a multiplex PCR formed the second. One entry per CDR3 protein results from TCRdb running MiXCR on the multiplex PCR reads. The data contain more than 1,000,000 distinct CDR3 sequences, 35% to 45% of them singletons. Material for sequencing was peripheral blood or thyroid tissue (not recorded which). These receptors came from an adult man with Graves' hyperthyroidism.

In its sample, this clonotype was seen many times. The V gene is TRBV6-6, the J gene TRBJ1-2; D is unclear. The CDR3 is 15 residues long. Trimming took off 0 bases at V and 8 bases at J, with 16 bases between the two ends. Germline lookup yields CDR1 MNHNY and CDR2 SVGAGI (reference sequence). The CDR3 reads CASSYSGSSGQGYTF. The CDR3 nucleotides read TGTGCCAGCAGTTACTCGGGCTCGTCAGGCCAGGGCTACACCTTC.

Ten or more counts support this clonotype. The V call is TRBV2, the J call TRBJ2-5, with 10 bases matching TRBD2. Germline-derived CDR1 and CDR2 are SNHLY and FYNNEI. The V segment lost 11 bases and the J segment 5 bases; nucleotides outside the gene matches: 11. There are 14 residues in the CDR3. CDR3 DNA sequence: TGTGCCTCGTCGGGTGTAGCGGGAGGTGAGACCCAGTACTTC. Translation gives CASSGVAGGETQYF.

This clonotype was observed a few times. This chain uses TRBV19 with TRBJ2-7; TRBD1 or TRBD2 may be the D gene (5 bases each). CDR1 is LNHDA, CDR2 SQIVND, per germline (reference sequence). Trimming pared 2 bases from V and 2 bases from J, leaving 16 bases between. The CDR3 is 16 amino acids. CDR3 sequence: CASSIPAGSSAYEQYF. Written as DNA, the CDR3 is TGTGCCAGTAGTATACCCGCAGGGAGTAGCGCCTACGAGCAGTACTTC.

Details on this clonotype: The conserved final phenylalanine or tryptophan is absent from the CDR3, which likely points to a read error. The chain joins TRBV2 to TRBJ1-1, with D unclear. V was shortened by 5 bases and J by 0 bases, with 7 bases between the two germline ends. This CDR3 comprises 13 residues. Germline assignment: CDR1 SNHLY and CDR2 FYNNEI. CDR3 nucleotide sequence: TGTGCCAGCAGTCCCGCAATGAACACTGAAGCTTTCTTG. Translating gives CASSPAMNTEAFL.

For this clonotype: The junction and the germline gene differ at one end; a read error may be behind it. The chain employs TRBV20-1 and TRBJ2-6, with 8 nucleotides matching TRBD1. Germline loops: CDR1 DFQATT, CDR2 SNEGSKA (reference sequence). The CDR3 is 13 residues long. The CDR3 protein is CSARYQGANVLTF. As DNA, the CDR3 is TGCAGTGCTAGGTACCAGGGGGCGAACGTCCTGACTTTC.

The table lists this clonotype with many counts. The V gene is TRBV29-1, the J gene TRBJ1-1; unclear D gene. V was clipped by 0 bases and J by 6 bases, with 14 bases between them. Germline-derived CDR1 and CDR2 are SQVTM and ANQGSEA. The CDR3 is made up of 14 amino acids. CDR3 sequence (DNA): TGCAGCGTTGAAGATAGAAAGGTAGTCGCTGAAGCTTTCTTT. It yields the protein CSVEDRKVVAEAFF.

The DNA of the CDR3 is TGTGCTAGATCTCCGGGAACCTATGGCTACACCTTC. Translated: CARSPGTYGYTF. This chain links TRBV19 with TRBJ1-2; no reliable D call. Germline V gene lookup returns CDR1 LNHDA and CDR2 SQIVND (reference sequence). The CDR3 is 12 amino acids. Drawing the rest from reference TRBV19 and TRBJ1-2, the complete variable domain is DGGITQSPKYLFRKEGQNVTLSCEQNLNHDAMYWYRQDPGQGLRLIYYSQIVNDFQKGDIAEGYSVSREKKESFPLTVTSAQKNPTAFYLCARSPGTYGYTFGSGTRLTVV.

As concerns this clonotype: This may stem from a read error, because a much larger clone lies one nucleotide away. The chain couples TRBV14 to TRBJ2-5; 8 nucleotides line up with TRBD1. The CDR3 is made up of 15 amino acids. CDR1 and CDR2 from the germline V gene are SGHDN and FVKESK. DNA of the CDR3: TGTGCCAGCGGCCAACTGGACAGGGTTGAAGAGACCCAGTACTTC. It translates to CASGQLDRVEETQYF.

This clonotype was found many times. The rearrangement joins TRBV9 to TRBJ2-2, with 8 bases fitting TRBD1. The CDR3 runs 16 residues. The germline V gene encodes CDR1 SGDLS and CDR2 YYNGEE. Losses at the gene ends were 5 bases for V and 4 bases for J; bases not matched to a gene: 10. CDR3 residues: CASSYRLGQGTGELFF. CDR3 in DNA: TGTGCCAGCAGTTATCGCCTTGGACAGGGCACCGGGGAGCTGTTTTTT.

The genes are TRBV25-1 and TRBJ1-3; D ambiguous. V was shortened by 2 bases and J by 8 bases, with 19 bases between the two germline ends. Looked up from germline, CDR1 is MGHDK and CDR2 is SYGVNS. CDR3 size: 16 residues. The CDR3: CASSELDGHYGYTIYF. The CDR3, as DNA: TGTGCCAGCAGTGAACTGGACGGCCACTATGGCTACACCATATATTTT.

CDR3 protein: CASSADGSGETQYF. CDR3 nucleotide sequence: TGTGCCAGCAGCGCGGACGGATCGGGGGAGACCCAGTACTTC. The rearrangement links TRBV7-6 to TRBJ2-5, with a tentative D call TRBD2 (5 bases). This CDR3 has 14 amino acids. Trimming took off 5 bases at V and 5 bases at J, with 15 bases between the two ends. Germline CDR1 reads SGHVS; CDR2 reads FNYEAQ. The entire variable domain, with the rest obtained from reference TRBV7-6 and TRBJ2-5, is as follows: GAGVSQSPRYKVTKRGQDVALRCDPISGHVSLYWYRQALGQGPEFLTYFNYEAQQDKSGLPNDRFSAERPEGSISTLTIQRTEQRDSAMYRCASSADGSGETQYFGPGTRLLVL.

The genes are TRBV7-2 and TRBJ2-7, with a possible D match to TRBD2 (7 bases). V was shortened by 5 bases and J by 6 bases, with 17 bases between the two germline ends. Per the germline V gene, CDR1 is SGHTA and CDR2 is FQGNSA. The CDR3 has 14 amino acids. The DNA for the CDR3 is TGTGCCAGCAGCGTAGTAGGGGGGGGTCGCGAGCAGTACTTC. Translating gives CASSVVGGGREQYF.

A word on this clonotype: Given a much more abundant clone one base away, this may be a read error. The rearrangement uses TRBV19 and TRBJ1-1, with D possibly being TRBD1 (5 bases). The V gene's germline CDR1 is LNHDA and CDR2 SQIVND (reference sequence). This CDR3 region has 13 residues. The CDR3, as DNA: TGTGCCAGTAGTATTCCGGGAGGGACTGAATCTTTCTTT. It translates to CASSIPGGTESFF.

CDR3 sequence: CAISEGQGVQETQYF. The DNA of the CDR3 is TGTGCCATCAGTGAGGGACAGGGGGTCCAAGAGACCCAGTACTTC. The rearrangement uses TRBV10-3 and TRBJ2-5; 10 bases fit TRBD1. Germline assignment: CDR1 ENHRY and CDR2 SYGVKD. The CDR3 spans 15 residues. V dropped 2 bases and J dropped 1; count of bases not matched to a gene: 1.

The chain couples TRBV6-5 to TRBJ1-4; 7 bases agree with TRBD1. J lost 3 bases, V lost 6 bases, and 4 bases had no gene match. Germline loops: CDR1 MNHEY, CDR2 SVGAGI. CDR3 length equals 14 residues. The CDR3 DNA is TGTGCCAGCAGGTCAGGGGGTCCTAATGAAAAACTGTTTTTT. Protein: CASRSGGPNEKLFF.

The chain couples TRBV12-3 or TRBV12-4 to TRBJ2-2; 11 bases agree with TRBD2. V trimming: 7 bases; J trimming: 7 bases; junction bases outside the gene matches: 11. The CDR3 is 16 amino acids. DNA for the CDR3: TGTGCCAGCACCCCCCTAGCGGGAGGCCCCGTCGGGGAGCTGTTTTTT. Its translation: CASTPLAGGPVGELFF.

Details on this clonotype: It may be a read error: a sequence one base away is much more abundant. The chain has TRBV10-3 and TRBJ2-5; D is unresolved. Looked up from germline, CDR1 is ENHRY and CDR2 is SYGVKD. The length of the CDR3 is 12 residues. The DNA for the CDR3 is TGTGCCATCAGTGGGCAGCGAGAGACCCGGTACTTC. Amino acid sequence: CAISGQRETRYF.

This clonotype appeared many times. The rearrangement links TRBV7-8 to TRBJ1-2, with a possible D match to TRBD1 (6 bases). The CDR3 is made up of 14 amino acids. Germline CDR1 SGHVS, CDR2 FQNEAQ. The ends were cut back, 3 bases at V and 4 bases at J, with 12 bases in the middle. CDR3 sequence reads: CASSFGTLAYGYTF. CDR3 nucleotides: TGTGCCAGCAGCTTTGGGACACTGGCCTATGGCTACACCTTC.

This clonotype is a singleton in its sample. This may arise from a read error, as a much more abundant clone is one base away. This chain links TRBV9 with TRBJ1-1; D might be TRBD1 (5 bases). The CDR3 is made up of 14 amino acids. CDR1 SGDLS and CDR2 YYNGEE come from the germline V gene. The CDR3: CASSPTGAYTGAFF. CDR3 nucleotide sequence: TGTGCCAGCAGCCCCACCGGGGCCTACACTGGAGCTTTCTTT.

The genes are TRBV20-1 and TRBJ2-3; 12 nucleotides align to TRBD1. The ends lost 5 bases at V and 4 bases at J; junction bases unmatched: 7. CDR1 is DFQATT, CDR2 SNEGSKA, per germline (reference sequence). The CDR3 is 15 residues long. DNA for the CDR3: TGCAGTGCTCCCCGGGACAGGGGGCGATCAGATACGCAGTATTTT. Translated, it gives CSAPRDRGRSDTQYF.

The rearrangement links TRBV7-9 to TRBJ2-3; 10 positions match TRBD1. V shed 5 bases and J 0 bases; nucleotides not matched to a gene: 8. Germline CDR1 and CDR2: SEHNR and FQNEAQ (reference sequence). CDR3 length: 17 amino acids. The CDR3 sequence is CASSPRDRGESTDTQYF. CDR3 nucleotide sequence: TGTGCCAGCAGCCCCCGGGACAGGGGTGAGAGCACAGATACGCAGTATTTT.

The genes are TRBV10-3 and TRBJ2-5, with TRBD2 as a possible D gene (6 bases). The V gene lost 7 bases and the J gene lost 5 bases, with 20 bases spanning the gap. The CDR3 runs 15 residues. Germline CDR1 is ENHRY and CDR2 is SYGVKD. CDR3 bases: TGTGCCATCAAGGGTCCCTCGGGGGACTGGGAGACCCAGTACTTC. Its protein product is CAIKGPSGDWETQYF.

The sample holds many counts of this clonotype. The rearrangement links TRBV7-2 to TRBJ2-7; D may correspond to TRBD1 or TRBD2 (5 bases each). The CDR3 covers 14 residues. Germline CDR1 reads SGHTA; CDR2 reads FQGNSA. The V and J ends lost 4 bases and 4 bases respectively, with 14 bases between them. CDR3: CASSSSEGRYEQYF. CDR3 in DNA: TGTGCCAGCAGCTCCTCCGAGGGGCGGTACGAGCAGTACTTC.

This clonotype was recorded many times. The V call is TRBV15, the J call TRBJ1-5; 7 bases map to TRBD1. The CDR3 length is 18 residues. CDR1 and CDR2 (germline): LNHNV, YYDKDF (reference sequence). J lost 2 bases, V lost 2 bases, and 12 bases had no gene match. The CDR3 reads CATSRFRQGFGRNQPQHF. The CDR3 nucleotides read TGTGCCACCAGCAGATTTAGACAGGGATTCGGGCGCAATCAGCCCCAGCATTTT.

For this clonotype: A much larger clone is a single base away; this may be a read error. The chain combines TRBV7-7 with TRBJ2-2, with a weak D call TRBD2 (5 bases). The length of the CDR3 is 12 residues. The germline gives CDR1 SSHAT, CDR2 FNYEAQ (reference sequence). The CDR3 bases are TGTGCCAGCTTAGGGTTCACCGGGGAGCTGCTTTTT. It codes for CASLGFTGELLF.

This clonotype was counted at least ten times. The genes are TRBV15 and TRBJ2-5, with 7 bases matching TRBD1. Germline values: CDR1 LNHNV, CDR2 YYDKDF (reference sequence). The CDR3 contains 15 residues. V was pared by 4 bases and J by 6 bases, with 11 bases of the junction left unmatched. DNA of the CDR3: TGTGCCACCAGCACGAGGACAGGTCTGGTACAGACCCAGTACTTC. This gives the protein CATSTRTGLVQTQYF.

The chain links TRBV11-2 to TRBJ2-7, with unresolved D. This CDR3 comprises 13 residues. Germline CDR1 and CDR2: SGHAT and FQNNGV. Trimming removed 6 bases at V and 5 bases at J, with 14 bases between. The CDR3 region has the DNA TGTGCCAGCAGTTTATGGTCCGACAACGAGCAGTACTTC. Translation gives CASSLWSDNEQYF.

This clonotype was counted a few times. CDR3 amino acids: CASSSGWGSYEQYF. CDR3 nucleotides: TGTGCCAGCAGTTCAGGGTGGGGCTCCTACGAGCAGTACTTC. The J gene is TRBJ2-7, the V gene TRBV28, with D possibly matching TRBD1 (5 bases). The V end was cut by 4 bases, the J end by 0 bases, with 10 bases between. The germline V gene encodes CDR1 MDHEN and CDR2 SYDVKM. This CDR3 spans 14 amino acids. Full variable domain (remainder filled in from reference TRBV28 and TRBJ2-7): DVKVTQSSRYLVKRTGEKVFLECVQDMDHENMFWYRQDPGLGLRLIYFSYDVKMKEKGDIPEGYSVSREKKERFSLILESASTNQTSMYLCASSSGWGSYEQYFGPGTRLTVT.